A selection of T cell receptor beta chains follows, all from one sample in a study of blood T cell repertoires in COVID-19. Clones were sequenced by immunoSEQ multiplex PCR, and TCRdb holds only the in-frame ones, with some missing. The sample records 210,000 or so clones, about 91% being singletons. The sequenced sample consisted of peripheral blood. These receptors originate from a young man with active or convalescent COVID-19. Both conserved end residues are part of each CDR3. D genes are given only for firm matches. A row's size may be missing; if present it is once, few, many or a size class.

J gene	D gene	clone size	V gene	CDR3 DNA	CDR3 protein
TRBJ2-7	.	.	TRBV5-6	TGTGCCAGCAGCCCCTATACAGGTAGCCACGAGCAGTACTTC	CASSPYTGSHEQYF
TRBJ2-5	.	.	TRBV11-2	TGTGCCAGCAGCCCGGGACTCCGAGAGACCCAGTACTTC	CASSPGLRETQYF
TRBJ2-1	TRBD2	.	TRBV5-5	TGTGCCAGCAGCTCACTGGCTAGCGGGAGATGGGAGCAGTTCTTC	CASSSLASGRWEQFF
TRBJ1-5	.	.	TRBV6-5	TGTGCCAGCAGCGTCCAGGGCAATCAGCCCCAGCATTTT	CASSVQGNQPQHF
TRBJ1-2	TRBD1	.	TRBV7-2	TGTGCCAGCAGCTTAGACGGCAGGGGGCGAGAAGCCTTTAACTATGGCTACACCTTC	CASSLDGRGREAFNYGYTF
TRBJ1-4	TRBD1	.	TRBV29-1	TGCAGCGTTGAAGATCTCGGGGACAGGGGTTATGAAAAACTGTTTTTT	CSVEDLGDRGYEKLFF
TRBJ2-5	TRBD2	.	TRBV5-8	TGTGCCAGCAGCCGACAGCGGGAAGGGGAAGAGACCCAGTACTTC	CASSRQREGEETQYF
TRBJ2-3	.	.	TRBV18	TGTGCCAGCTCACCACCGCTCCAGATTCCAGCAGATACGCAGTATTTT	CASSPPLQIPADTQYF
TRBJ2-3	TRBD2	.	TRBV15	TGTGCCACCAGCGGTGTTAGCGGGAGGCCTTCAGATACGCAGTATTTT	CATSGVSGRPSDTQYF
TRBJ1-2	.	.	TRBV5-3	TGTGCCAGAACCGGGGAACCCTATGGCTACACCTTC	CARTGEPYGYTF
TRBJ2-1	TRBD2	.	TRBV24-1	TGTGCCACCAGTGATTCGCTGGTTCTTGGACTAGCGGGAGGCCCTAACTACAATGAGCAGTTCTTC	CATSDSLVLGLAGGPNYNEQFF
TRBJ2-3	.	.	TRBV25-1	TGTGCCAGCAGTCAGTCAGGGGTCAGGAAAGATACGCAGTATTTT	CASSQSGVRKDTQYF
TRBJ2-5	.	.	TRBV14	TGTGCCAGCAGCTCTCCTCAAGAGACCCAGTACTTC	CASSSPQETQYF
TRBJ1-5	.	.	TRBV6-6	TGTGCCAGCACCAACGGTGCTCATAGCAATCAGCCCCAGCATTTT	CASTNGAHSNQPQHF
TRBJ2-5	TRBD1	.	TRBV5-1	TGCGCCAGCAGCTTGAATTTTGCGGGACAGGGGGCCGAGACCCAGTACTTC	CASSLNFAGQGAETQYF
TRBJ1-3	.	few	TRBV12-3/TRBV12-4	TGTGCCAGCAGTTTAGTCCGCTTAGACACCATATATTTT	CASSLVRLDTIYF
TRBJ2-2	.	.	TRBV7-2	TGTGCCAGCAGCTTAATGGCAGATAACACCGGGGAGCTGTTTTTT	CASSLMADNTGELFF
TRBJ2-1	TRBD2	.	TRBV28	TGTGCCAGCAGTTTCCCCACTAGCGGCGGCTCCTACAATGAGCAGTTCTTC	CASSFPTSGGSYNEQFF
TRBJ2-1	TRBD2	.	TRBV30	TGTGCCTGGAATCTAGCGGGACCCTCGGGTGAGCAGTTCTTC	CAWNLAGPSGEQFF
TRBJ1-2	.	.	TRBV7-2	TGTGCCAGCAGCTTAGGACATGACTATGGCTACACCTTC	CASSLGHDYGYTF
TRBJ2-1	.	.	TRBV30	TGTGCCTGGAGTGTACACGGGGACAATGAGCAGTTCTTC	CAWSVHGDNEQFF
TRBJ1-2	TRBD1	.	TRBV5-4	TGTGCCAGCAGCATTTTACAGGGGGCATTAGAATATGGCTACACCTTC	CASSILQGALEYGYTF
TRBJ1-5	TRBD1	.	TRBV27	TGTGCCAGCAGGAGGGCCCGGACAGGGGGCTCGCGGGGGAATCAGCCCCAGCATTTT	CASRRARTGGSRGNQPQHF
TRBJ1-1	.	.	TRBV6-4	TGTGCCAGCAGTGACTCGAGCGACACTGAAGCTTTCTTT	CASSDSSDTEAFF
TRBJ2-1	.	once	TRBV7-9	TGTGCCAGCAGCCCAAGAGGTAGCGGAGCAACCTACAATGAGCAGTTCTTC	CASSPRGSGATYNEQFF
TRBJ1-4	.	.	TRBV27	TGTGCCAGCAGTGTCCCGCCGGGGGGGAAACTGTTTTTT	CASSVPPGGKLFF
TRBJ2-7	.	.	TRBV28	TGTGCCAGCAGTTTAGTTGCAGGGGGGATCCACGAGCAGTACTTC	CASSLVAGGIHEQYF
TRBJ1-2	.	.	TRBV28	TGTGCCAGCAGTTTAGCAGGGGCAAACTATGGCTACACCTTC	CASSLAGANYGYTF
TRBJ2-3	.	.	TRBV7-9	TGTGCCAGCAGCTTAGTCGTTGGCGGCCACCGCCCGTCAGATACGCAGTATTTT	CASSLVVGGHRPSDTQYF
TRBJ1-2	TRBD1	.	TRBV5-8	TGTGCCAGCAGCTTGAGGGGACAGGGAGTCTATGGCTACACCTTC	CASSLRGQGVYGYTF
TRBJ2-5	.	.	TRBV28	TGTGCCAGCACCCCTTATGATCTCGGAGAGACCCAGTACTTC	CASTPYDLGETQYF
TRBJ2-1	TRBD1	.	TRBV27	TGTGCCACCGCAGGGGGACCGAATGAGCAGTTCTTC	CATAGGPNEQFF
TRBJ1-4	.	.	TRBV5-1	TGCGCCAGCAGCTCCCAGGCAGTCGCTAATGAAAAACTGTTTTTT	CASSSQAVANEKLFF
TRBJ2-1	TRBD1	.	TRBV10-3	TGTGCCTTGCGGACAGGGTCCAATGAGCAGTTCTTC	CALRTGSNEQFF